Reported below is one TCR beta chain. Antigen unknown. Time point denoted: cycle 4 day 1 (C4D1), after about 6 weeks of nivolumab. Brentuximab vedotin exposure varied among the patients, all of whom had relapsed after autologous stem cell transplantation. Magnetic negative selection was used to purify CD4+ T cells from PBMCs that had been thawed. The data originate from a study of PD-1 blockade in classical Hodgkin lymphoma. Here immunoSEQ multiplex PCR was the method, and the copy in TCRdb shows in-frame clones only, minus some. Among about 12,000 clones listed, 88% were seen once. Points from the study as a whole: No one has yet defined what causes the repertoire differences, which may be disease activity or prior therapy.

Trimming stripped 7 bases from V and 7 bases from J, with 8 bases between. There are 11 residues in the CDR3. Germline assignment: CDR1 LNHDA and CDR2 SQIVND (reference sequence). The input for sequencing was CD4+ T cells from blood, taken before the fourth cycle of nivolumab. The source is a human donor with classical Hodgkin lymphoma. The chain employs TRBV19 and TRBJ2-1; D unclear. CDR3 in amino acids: CASTQRNEQFF. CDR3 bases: TGTGCCAGTACTCAGCGTAATGAGCAGTTCTTC.